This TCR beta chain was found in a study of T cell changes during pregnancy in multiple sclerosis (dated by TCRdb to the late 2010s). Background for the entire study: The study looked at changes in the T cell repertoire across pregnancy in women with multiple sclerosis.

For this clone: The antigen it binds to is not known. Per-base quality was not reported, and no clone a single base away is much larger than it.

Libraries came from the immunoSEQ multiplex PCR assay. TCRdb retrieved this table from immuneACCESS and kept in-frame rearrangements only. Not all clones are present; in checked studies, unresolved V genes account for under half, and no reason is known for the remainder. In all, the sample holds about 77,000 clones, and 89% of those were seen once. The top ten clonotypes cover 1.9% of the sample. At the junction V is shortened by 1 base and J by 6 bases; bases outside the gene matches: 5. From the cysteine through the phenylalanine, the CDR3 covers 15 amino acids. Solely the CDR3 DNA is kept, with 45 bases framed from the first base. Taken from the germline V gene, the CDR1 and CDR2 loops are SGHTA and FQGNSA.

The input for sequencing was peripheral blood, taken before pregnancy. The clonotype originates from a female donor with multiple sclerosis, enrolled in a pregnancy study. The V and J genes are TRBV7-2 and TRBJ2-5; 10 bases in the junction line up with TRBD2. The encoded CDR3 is CASSLELAGTKTQYF. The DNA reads TGTGCCAGCAGCTTAGAACTAGCGGGGACGAAGACCCAGTACTTC.